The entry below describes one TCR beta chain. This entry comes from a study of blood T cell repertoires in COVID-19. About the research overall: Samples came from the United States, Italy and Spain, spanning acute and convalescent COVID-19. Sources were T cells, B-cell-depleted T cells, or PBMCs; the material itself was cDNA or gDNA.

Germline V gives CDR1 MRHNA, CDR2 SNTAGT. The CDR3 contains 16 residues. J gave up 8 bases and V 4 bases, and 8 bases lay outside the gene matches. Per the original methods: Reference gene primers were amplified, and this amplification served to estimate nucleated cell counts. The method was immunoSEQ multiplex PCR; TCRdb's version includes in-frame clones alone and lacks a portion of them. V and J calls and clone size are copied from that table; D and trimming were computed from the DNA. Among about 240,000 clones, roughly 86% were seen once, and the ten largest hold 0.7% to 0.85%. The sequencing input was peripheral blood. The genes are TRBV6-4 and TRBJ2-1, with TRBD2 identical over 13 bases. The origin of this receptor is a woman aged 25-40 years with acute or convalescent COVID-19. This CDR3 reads CASSGTSGSGGDEQFF. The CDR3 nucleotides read TGTGCCAGCAGTGGGACTAGCGGGAGTGGGGGCGATGAGCAGTTCTTC.